These 32 T cell receptor beta chains came from one sample sequenced in a study of blood T cell repertoires in COVID-19. Sequencing was performed with immunoSEQ multiplex PCR; in TCRdb, only in-frame clones are kept and a portion is missing. The table records 35,000 to 55,000 clones, 90% of them present only once. Sequencing was performed on peripheral blood. The origin of the receptors is a man aged 50 to 59 with active COVID-19.

This sequence joins TRBV29-1 and TRBJ2-1; no clear D. The V gene lost 7 bases and the J gene lost 0 bases, with 16 bases spanning the gap. The CDR3 loop spans 15 amino acids. Germline CDR1 SQVTM, CDR2 ANQGSEA. CDR3 coding DNA: TGCAGCGCAGCCCCTGATATTAGCTCCTACAATGAGCAGTTCTTC. This gives the protein CSAAPDISSYNEQFF.

In nucleotides, the CDR3 is TGTGCCAGCAGTGAAACAGGGGGCTGGAAGACCCAGTACTTC. Protein sequence: CASSETGGWKTQYF. The rearrangement uses TRBV25-1 and TRBJ2-5; 9 bases line up with TRBD1. The CDR3 sequence is 14 residues long. Looked up from germline, CDR1 is MGHDK and CDR2 is SYGVNS. With V trimmed by 2 bases and J by 6 bases, 4 bases remained unmatched.

This rearrangement joins TRBV10-3 to TRBJ2-5; 11 bases align to TRBD1. The CDR3 has 14 residues. V was clipped by 9 bases and J by 4 bases; unmatched bases: 7. Germline CDR1 reads ENHRY; CDR2 reads SYGVKD. The CDR3 region is CAIRDRGFSETQYF. The DNA of the CDR3 is TGTGCCATAAGGGACAGGGGGTTTTCAGAGACCCAGTACTTC.

This clone was seen only a few times. This chain joins TRBV10-3 and TRBJ2-7, with 9 nucleotides matching TRBD1. Germline V lookup: CDR1 ENHRY, CDR2 SYGVKD. This CDR3 comprises 15 residues. J gave up 3 bases and V 10 bases, and 13 bases lay outside the gene matches. The CDR3 DNA reads TGTGCCACCCGCCCAGGGACAGGGAAGGTCTACGAGCAGTACTTC. Protein sequence: CATRPGTGKVYEQYF.

J is TRBJ2-7 and V is TRBV30; maybe TRBD2 (5 bases). Trimming removed 3 bases at V and 0 bases at J, with 9 bases between. The CDR3 is 13 residues long. The V gene's germline CDR1 is GTSNPN and CDR2 SVGIG (reference sequence). The CDR3 protein is CAWRTEASYEQYF. DNA for the CDR3: TGTGCCTGGAGGACGGAGGCCTCCTACGAGCAGTACTTC.

The chain combines TRBV5-5 with TRBJ1-2, with 7 bases identical to TRBD1. The CDR3 spans 15 residues. Germline loops: CDR1 SGHKS, CDR2 YYEKEE (reference sequence). Trimming at V came to 4 bases and at J to 5 bases, leaving 11 bases not matched to a gene. CDR3 in DNA: TGTGCCAGCAGCAACGACAGGGAGAAGAGGTATGGCTACACCTTC. This translates into CASSNDREKRYGYTF.

The chain is built from TRBV2 and TRBJ1-2, with D hard to call. V dropped 7 bases and J dropped 6 bases, with 15 bases sitting between them. This CDR3 is 13 amino acids long. Germline values: CDR1 SNHLY, CDR2 FYNNEI. CDR3 sequence reads: CASNQYTMDGYTF. The CDR3 DNA is TGTGCCAGCAACCAGTATACGATGGATGGCTACACCTTC. The whole variable domain, filled in from reference TRBV2 and TRBJ1-2, reads EPEVTQTPSHQVTQMGQEVILRCVPISNHLYFYWYRQILGQKVEFLVSFYNNEISEKSEIFDDQFSVERPDGSNFTLKIRSTKLEDSAMYFCASNQYTMDGYTFGSGTRLTVV.

In its sample, this clone was seen a few times. V is TRBV11-2 and J is TRBJ2-1; 7 bases match TRBD1. This CDR3 comprises 15 residues. With 4 bases clipped from V and 5 bases from J, the junction kept 8 bases outside the gene matches. Germline CDR1 is SGHAT and CDR2 is FQNNGV. The CDR3 loop reads CASSYRQGAHNEQFF. The CDR3 nucleotides read TGTGCCAGCAGCTACCGACAGGGAGCCCACAATGAGCAGTTCTTC.

The chain links TRBV2 to TRBJ2-1; TRBD1 might be the D (5 bases). The CDR3 has 14 amino acids. The germline V and J ends were trimmed by 8 bases and 1 base, with 12 bases remaining between them. Germline V lookup: CDR1 SNHLY, CDR2 FYNNEI. The CDR3 DNA follows: TGTGCCAGCGGCAAGGGGCAGTCCTACAATGAGCAGTTCTTC. This translates into CASGKGQSYNEQFF. Filled out from reference TRBV2 and TRBJ2-1, the complete variable domain reads EPEVTQTPSHQVTQMGQEVILRCVPISNHLYFYWYRQILGQKVEFLVSFYNNEISEKSEIFDDQFSVERPDGSNFTLKIRSTKLEDSAMYFCASGKGQSYNEQFFGPGTRLTVL.

The chain couples TRBV24-1 to TRBJ1-4; D is perhaps TRBD1 (5 bases). Germline V lookup: CDR1 KGHDR, CDR2 SFDVKD. CDR3 size: 15 residues. V lost 7 bases and J lost 0, with 11 bases in between. CDR3 nucleotide sequence: TGTGCCACCAGAGAGACAGTAGCAACTAATGAAAAACTGTTTTTT. This encodes CATRETVATNEKLFF.

V and J are TRBV7-3 and TRBJ1-1; D unresolved. V was cut by 8 bases and J by 4 bases, with 17 bases left in between. Germline V gives CDR1 SGHTA, CDR2 FQGTGA. The CDR3 consists of 14 residues. CDR3 DNA: TGTGCCAGCTCGGGTGGATTTGAACCCACTGAAGCTTTCTTT. Translation gives CASSGGFEPTEAFF.

The V call is TRBV4-2, the J call TRBJ2-3; possible D gene TRBD2, 5 bases. The germline V gene encodes CDR1 LGHNA and CDR2 YNFKEQ. V was clipped by 0 bases and J by 0 bases, with 10 bases between them. The CDR3 is 16 residues long. The CDR3 loop is CASSQDRGLSTDTQYF. The CDR3 region has the DNA TGTGCCAGCAGCCAAGATCGAGGACTTAGCACAGATACGCAGTATTTT.

The genes are TRBV2 and TRBJ1-3, with 9 bases lining up with TRBD1. CDR1 SNHLY and CDR2 FYNNEI come from the germline V gene. V lost 6 bases to trimming and J lost 3 bases; unmatched junction nucleotides: 3. The CDR3 runs to 14 residues. The CDR3 loop reads CASRDRGIGNTIYF. DNA for the CDR3: TGTGCCAGCAGGGACAGGGGAATTGGAAACACCATATATTTT. The full variable domain, rest sourced from reference TRBV2 and TRBJ1-3, is EPEVTQTPSHQVTQMGQEVILRCVPISNHLYFYWYRQILGQKVEFLVSFYNNEISEKSEIFDDQFSVERPDGSNFTLKIRSTKLEDSAMYFCASRDRGIGNTIYFGEGSWLTVV.

This chain connects TRBV6-1 to TRBJ2-7; TRBD1 agrees at 7 bases. V gave up 3 bases and J gave up 2 bases; unmatched junction bases: 7. Per germline, CDR1 MNHNS and CDR2 SASEGT. The CDR3 extends over 15 amino acids. CDR3 sequence (DNA): TGTGCCAGCAGTGATCCGGGACAGAGGGCCTACGAGCAGTACTTC. Amino acid sequence: CASSDPGQRAYEQYF.

The chain employs TRBV14 and TRBJ1-1; 8 bases are shared with TRBD1. Losses at the gene ends were 4 bases for V and 5 bases for J; bases not matched to a gene: 6. This CDR3 spans 14 amino acids. CDR1 and CDR2 from the germline V gene are SGHDN and FVKESK. The CDR3, as DNA: TGTGCCAGCAGCCCGGACAGGGAGGGAACTGAAGCTTTCTTT. It is translated as CASSPDREGTEAFF.

J is TRBJ2-5 and V is TRBV5-5; possible D gene TRBD1, 6 bases. Trimming left V 4 bases short and J 2 bases short, with 12 bases between. Per the germline V gene, CDR1 is SGHKS and CDR2 is YYEKEE (reference sequence). CDR3 length equals 14 residues. CDR3 loop: CASSQGGPQETQYF. As DNA, the CDR3 is TGTGCCAGCAGCCAAGGGGGACCTCAAGAGACCCAGTACTTC.

This clone has only a few counts. The V gene is TRBV5-5, the J gene TRBJ1-5; maybe TRBD1 (6 bases). Germline lookup yields CDR1 SGHKS and CDR2 YYEKEE (reference sequence). The germline V and J ends were trimmed by 5 bases and 3 bases, with 9 bases remaining between them. The CDR3 spans 13 residues. CDR3 coding DNA: TGTGCCAGCAGTACAGGGAACAATCAGCCCCAGCATTTT. This sequence encodes CASSTGNNQPQHF.

The chain carries TRBV14 and TRBJ1-2, with TRBD1 identical over 9 bases. Per germline, CDR1 SGHDN and CDR2 FVKESK. The trim removed 2 bases at V and 5 bases at J, leaving 3 bases unmatched. The CDR3 totals 14 residues. Written as DNA, the CDR3 is TGTGCCAGCAGCCAACCGGGACAGGGTTATGGCTACACCTTC. Protein: CASSQPGQGYGYTF.

The chain recombines TRBV19 with TRBJ1-1, with a possible D match to TRBD1 (5 bases). The CDR3 loop spans 14 amino acids. CDR1 is LNHDA and CDR2 is SQIVND in the germline V gene (reference sequence). V lost 7 bases and J lost 3, with 15 bases in between. The CDR3 sequence is CASNWRGAYTEAFF. The CDR3 DNA follows: TGTGCCAGTAATTGGAGGGGCGCTTACACTGAAGCTTTCTTT. Variable domain in full (rest from reference TRBV19 and TRBJ1-1): DGGITQSPKYLFRKEGQNVTLSCEQNLNHDAMYWYRQDPGQGLRLIYYSQIVNDFQKGDIAEGYSVSREKKESFPLTVTSAQKNPTAFYLCASNWRGAYTEAFFGQGTRLTVV.

The count of this clone is one. This chain joins TRBV30 and TRBJ1-2; D gene uncertain. The ends were cut back, 0 bases at V and 1 base at J, with 9 bases in the middle. Germline values: CDR1 GTSNPN, CDR2 SVGIG (reference sequence). The CDR3 is 14 amino acids. CDR3 coding DNA: TGTGCCTGGAGTGTACGAGGGTTTAACTATGGCTACACCTTC. Translating gives CAWSVRGFNYGYTF.

The V call is TRBV6-1, the J call TRBJ2-7; TRBD1 might be the D (5 bases). CDR3 size: 16 residues. Germline V CDR1 and CDR2: MNHNS, SASEGT. Trimming pared 4 bases from V and 1 base from J, leaving 17 bases between. The CDR3 nucleotides read TGTGCCAGCAGTGCCCTCTGGACAACCGGATCCTACGAGCAGTACTTC. Protein product: CASSALWTTGSYEQYF.

This rearrangement joins TRBV11-1 to TRBJ1-2, with TRBD1 matching over 9 bases. The CDR3 runs to 14 residues. The germline gives CDR1 SGHAT, CDR2 FQDESV (reference sequence). The J segment lost 2 bases and the V segment lost 3 bases, leaving 1 base of the junction unmatched. The CDR3, as DNA: TGTGCCAGCAGCTTTGGGACAGGGAACTATGGCTACACCTTC. This translates into CASSFGTGNYGYTF.

The chain has TRBV7-2 and TRBJ1-6; TRBD1 matches 9 bases. The CDR3 contains 15 residues. V lost 5 bases, J lost 9 bases, and 8 bases stayed unmatched. Germline CDR1 reads SGHTA; CDR2 reads FQGNSA. The CDR3 reads CASSPWTGAGSPLHF. The CDR3 DNA is TGTGCCAGCAGCCCCTGGACAGGGGCTGGTTCACCCCTCCACTTT.

About this clone: Other DNA sequences from this sample encode an identical CDR3 as well. The rearrangement uses TRBV27 and TRBJ2-6; no firm D call. Trimming took 3 bases from V and 0 from J, leaving 6 bases between them. This CDR3 has 15 amino acids. Germline assignment: CDR1 MNHEY and CDR2 SMNVEV (reference sequence). The CDR3 loop is CASSLSLSGANVLTF. The CDR3 DNA is TGTGCCAGCAGTTTGAGTCTCTCTGGGGCCAACGTCCTGACTTTC.

CDR3 residues: CASSPTTGGAGYTF. The CDR3 DNA reads TGCGCCAGCAGCCCGACTACAGGGGGCGCGGGCTACACCTTC. The chain is built from TRBV5-1 and TRBJ1-2; 9 nucleotides match TRBD1. V dropped 4 bases and J dropped 8; count of bases not matched to a gene: 9. This CDR3 has 14 amino acids. Germline CDR1 is SGHRS and CDR2 is YFSETQ.

The chain carries TRBV6-1 and TRBJ1-1; D remains ambiguous. The CDR3 runs to 10 residues. Germline values: CDR1 MNHNS, CDR2 SASEGT. The V end lost 8 bases, the J end lost 8 bases, and 9 bases lay between the germline ends. For the CDR3, the DNA is TGTGCCAGCGGGCGAACCGAAGCTTTCTTT. Translating it yields CASGRTEAFF.

The J gene is TRBJ1-3, the V gene TRBV5-1, with TRBD1 matching 8 bases. This CDR3 contains 20 residues. In germline, CDR1 is SGHRS, CDR2 YFSETQ. V dropped 4 bases and J dropped 0; count of bases not matched to a gene: 18. CDR3 sequence reads: CASSPRPGQALSTSGNTIYF. CDR3 sequence (DNA): TGCGCCAGCAGCCCAAGACCGGGACAGGCTCTAAGCACCTCTGGAAACACCATATATTTT.

This chain links TRBV27 with TRBJ1-1; 7 bases agree with TRBD1. CDR3 length equals 14 residues. Germline trimming cut 3 bases from V and 1 base from J; bases unmatched to any gene: 2. The germline CDR1 and CDR2 sequences are MNHEY and SMNVEV (reference sequence). The CDR3, as DNA: TGTGCCAGCAGTTTCGACAGGGAGAACACTGAAGCTTTCTTT. Its protein product is CASSFDRENTEAFF.

J is TRBJ2-7 and V is TRBV7-6; D may be TRBD1 (5 bases). Germline lookup yields CDR1 SGHVS and CDR2 FNYEAQ. Trimming removed 3 bases at V and 2 bases at J, with 11 bases between. The CDR3 runs 14 residues. The CDR3 loop reads CASSFRQQPYEQYF. The CDR3 region has the DNA TGTGCCAGCAGCTTTAGACAGCAACCCTACGAGCAGTACTTC. Using reference TRBV7-6 and TRBJ2-7 for the parts outside the CDR3, the full variable domain is GAGVSQSPRYKVTKRGQDVALRCDPISGHVSLYWYRQALGQGPEFLTYFNYEAQQDKSGLPNDRFSAERPEGSISTLTIQRTEQRDSAMYRCASSFRQQPYEQYFGPGTRLTVT.

The V and J genes are TRBV5-1 and TRBJ2-6; D is ambiguous. Trimming left V 0 bases short and J 4 bases short, with 11 bases between. The CDR3 runs to 16 residues. CDR1 is SGHRS, CDR2 YFSETQ, per germline. The CDR3 spells CASSLASLSGANVLTF. The CDR3 DNA reads as TGCGCCAGCAGCTTGGCCAGTCTCTCCGGGGCCAACGTCCTGACTTTC.

The J gene is TRBJ2-1, the V gene TRBV19; D is perhaps TRBD2 (7 bases). Germline CDR1 reads LNHDA; CDR2 reads SQIVND (reference sequence). There are 14 residues in the CDR3. The V end lost 3 bases, the J end lost 7 bases, and 13 bases lay between the germline ends. This CDR3 reads CASSILGGANEQFF. DNA for the CDR3: TGTGCCAGTAGTATCTTGGGGGGGGCTAATGAGCAGTTCTTC.

The chain has TRBV28 and TRBJ1-6; D not certain. The germline V and J ends were trimmed by 1 base and 0 bases, with 7 bases remaining between them. The CDR3 length is 16 residues. Per the germline V gene, CDR1 is MDHEN and CDR2 is SYDVKM. The CDR3 nucleotides read TGTGCCAGCAGTTTATTGGGCAGCTCCTATAATTCACCCCTCCACTTT. Its translation: CASSLLGSSYNSPLHF.